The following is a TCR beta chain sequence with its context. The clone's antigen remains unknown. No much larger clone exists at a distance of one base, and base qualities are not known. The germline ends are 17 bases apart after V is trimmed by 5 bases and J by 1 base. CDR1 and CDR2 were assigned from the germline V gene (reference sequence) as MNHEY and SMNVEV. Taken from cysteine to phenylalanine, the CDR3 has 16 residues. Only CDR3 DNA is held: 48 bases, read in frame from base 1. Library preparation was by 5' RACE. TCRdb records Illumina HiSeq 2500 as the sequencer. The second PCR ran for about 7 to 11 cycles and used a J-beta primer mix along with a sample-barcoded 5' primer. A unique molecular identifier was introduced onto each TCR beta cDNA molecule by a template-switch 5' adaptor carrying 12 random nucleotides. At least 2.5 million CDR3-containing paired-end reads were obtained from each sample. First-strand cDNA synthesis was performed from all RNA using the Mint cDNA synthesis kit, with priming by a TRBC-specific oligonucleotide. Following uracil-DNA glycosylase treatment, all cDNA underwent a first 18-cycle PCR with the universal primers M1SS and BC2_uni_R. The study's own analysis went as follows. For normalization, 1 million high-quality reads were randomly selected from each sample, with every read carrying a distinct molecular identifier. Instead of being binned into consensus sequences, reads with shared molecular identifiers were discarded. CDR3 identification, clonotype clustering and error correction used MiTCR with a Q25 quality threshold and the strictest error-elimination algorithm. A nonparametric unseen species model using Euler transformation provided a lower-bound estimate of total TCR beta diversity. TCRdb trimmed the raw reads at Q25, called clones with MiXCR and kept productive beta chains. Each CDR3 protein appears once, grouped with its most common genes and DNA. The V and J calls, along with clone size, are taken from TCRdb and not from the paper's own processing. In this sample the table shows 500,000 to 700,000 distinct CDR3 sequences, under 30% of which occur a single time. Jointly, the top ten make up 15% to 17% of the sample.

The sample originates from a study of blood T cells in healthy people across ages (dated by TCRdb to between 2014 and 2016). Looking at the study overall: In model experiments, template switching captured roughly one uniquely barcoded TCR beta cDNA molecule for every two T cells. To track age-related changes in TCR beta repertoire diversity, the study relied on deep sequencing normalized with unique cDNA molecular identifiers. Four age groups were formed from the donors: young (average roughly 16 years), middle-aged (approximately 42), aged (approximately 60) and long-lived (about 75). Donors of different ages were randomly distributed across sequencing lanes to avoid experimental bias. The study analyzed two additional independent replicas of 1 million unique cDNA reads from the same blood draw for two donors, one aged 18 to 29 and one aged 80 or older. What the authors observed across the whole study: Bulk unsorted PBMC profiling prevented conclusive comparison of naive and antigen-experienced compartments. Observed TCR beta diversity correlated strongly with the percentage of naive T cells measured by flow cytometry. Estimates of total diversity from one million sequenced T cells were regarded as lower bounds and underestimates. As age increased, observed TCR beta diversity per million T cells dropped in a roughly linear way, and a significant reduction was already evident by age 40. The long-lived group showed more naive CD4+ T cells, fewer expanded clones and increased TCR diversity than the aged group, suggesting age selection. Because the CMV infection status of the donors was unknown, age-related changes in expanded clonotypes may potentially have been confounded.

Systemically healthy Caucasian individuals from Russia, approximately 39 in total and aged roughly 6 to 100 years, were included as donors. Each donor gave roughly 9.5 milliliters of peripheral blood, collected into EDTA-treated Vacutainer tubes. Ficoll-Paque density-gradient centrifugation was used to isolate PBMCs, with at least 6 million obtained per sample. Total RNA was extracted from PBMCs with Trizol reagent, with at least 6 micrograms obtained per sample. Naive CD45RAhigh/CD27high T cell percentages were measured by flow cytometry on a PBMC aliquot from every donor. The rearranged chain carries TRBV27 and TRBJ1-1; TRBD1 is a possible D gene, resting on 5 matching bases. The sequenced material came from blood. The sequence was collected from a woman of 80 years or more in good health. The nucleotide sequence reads TGTGCCAGCAGTCCTTGGGGCGGGGCGGGGAACACTGAAGCTTTCTTT. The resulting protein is CASSPWGGAGNTEAFF.